Shown below are 5 T cell receptor beta chains from a single sample sequenced in a study of T cells in Graves' hyperthyroidism and ophthalmopathy. Amplified TCR beta CDR3 regions came from RNA transcripts. When the TCR CDR3 underwent first-round RT-PCR, the HTBI primer set was used. Using its own MiXCR run on the multiplex PCR reads, TCRdb lists one record per CDR3 protein. This table has 350,000 or so distinct CDR3 sequences, roughly 15% appearing once. The sequencing sample was made of blood. The receptors here all came from a woman aged 25 to 39 with Graves' hyperthyroidism that later progressed to Graves' ophthalmopathy.

This clonotype was seen a few times. The genes are TRBV28 and TRBJ2-7; the D call may be TRBD1 or TRBD2 (5 bases each). Trimming pared 1 base from V and 8 bases from J, leaving 21 bases between. The CDR3 spans 16 residues. CDR1 is MDHEN, CDR2 SYDVKM, per germline. The CDR3 spells CASSLYGTELPYQQYF. CDR3 DNA: TGTGCCAGCAGTTTATACGGGACGGAACTACCTTACCAGCAGTACTTC.

This clonotype has more than one count but fewer than ten. This chain links TRBV6-1 with TRBJ2-5; the match to TRBD2 covers 11 bases. V dropped 9 bases and J dropped 4; count of bases not matched to a gene: 16. The CDR3 is made up of 17 amino acids. CDR1 and CDR2 (germline): MNHNS, SASEGT. In nucleotides, the CDR3 is TGTGCCAGTCGTCCCCGCCCCACTAGCGGGAGACGAGAGACCCAGTACTTC. Its translation is CASRPRPTSGRRETQYF.

This clonotype was seen at least ten times. The chain joins TRBV12-3 or TRBV12-4 to TRBJ2-7; tentative D call: TRBD1 (6 bases). The CDR3 extends over 14 amino acids. Trimming pared 3 bases from V and 2 bases from J, leaving 11 bases between. As DNA, the CDR3 is TGTGCCAGCAGTTTTGGGACACCTGCCTACGAGCAGTACTTC. Protein product: CASSFGTPAYEQYF.

This clonotype was detected only a few times. This chain uses TRBV29-1 with TRBJ1-4, with 9 positions matching TRBD1. The CDR3 consists of 15 residues. Germline assignment: CDR1 SQVTM and CDR2 ANQGSEA. Losses at the gene ends were 6 bases for V and 0 bases for J; bases not matched to a gene: 5. This CDR3 reads CSVGQGTATNEKLFF. Here the CDR3 DNA reads TGCAGCGTCGGACAGGGGACTGCAACTAATGAAAAACTGTTTTTT.

There are many counts of this clonotype. The chain is built from TRBV6-1 and TRBJ1-6; D gene uncertain. Germline V gene lookup returns CDR1 MNHNS and CDR2 SASEGT. The CDR3 spans 17 residues. Deletions cut 2 bases from V and 0 bases from J, with 11 bases between. The CDR3 protein is CASSESGWDSYNSPLHF. In nucleotides, the CDR3 is TGTGCCAGCAGTGAATCAGGTTGGGACTCCTATAATTCACCCCTCCACTTT.